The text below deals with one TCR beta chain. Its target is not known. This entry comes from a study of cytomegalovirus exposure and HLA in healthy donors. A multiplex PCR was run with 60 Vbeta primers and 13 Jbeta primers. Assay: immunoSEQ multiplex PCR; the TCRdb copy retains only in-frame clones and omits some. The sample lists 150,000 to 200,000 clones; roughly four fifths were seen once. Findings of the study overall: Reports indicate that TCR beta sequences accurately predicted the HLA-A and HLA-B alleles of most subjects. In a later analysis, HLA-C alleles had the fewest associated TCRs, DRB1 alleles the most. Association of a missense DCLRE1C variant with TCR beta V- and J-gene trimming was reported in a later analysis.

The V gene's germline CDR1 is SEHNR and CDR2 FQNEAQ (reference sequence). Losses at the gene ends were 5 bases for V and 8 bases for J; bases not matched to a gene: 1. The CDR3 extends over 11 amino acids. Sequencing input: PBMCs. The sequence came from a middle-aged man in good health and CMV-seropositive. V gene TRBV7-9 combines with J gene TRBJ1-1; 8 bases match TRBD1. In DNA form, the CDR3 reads TGTGCCAGCAGCGGGGACAGGGAAGCTTTCTTT. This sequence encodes CASSGDREAFF.